One T cell receptor beta chain is described in this entry. The source of the sample is a study of blood T cell repertoires in COVID-19. Study context: Both acute and convalescent COVID-19 samples were obtained from the United States, Italy and Spain. T cells, B-cell-depleted T cells, or PBMCs provided the cDNA or gDNA that served as material.

V was pared by 4 bases and J by 4 bases, with 11 bases of the junction left unmatched. CDR1 and CDR2 from the germline V gene are LGHNA and YSLEER. This CDR3 spans 17 amino acids. The assay was immunoSEQ multiplex PCR, and TCRdb's table has in-frame clones only and misses some. The sample shows 58,000 or so clones, 78% of them seen only once. The receptor was isolated from a human donor in a cohort sampled during active COVID-19. Sequencing input: peripheral blood. The J gene is TRBJ1-4, the V gene TRBV4-3, with 8 bases that match TRBD1. CDR3 in amino acids: CASSLTPGTGLNEKLFF. CDR3 DNA sequence: TGCGCCAGCAGCCTTACTCCCGGGACAGGCCTTAATGAAAAACTGTTTTTT.